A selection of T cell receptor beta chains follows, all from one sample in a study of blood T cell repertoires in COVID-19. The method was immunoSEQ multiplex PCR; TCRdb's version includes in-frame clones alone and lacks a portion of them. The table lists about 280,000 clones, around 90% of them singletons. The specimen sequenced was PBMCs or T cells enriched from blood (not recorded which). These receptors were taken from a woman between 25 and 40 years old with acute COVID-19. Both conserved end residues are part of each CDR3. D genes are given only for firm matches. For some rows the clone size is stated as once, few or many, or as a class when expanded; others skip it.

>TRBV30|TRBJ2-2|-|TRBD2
TGTGCCTGGGGGGGACTAGCGGGAGCGAACGCCGGGGAGCTGTTTTTT
CAWGGLAGANAGELFF
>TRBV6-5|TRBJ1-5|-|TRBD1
TGTGCCAGCAGAATTAACAGGGGAAGCAATCAGCCCCAGCATTTT
CASRINRGSNQPQHF
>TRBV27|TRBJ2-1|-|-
TGTGCCAGCAGTTTAACGGGAACGTTTAATGAGCAGTTCTTC
CASSLTGTFNEQFF
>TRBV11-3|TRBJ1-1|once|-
TGTGCCAGCAGCTTAGATCTTGGTAGTGAAGCTTTCTTT
CASSLDLGSEAFF
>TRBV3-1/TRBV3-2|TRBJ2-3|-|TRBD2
TGTGCCAGCAGCCAAGTGGTGAGACTAGCGACCACAGATACGCAGTATTTT
CASSQVVRLATTDTQYF
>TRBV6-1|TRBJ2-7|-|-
TGTGCCAGCAGTGAACGGCGGGACTACGAGCAGTACTTC
CASSERRDYEQYF
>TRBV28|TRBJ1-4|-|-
TGTGCCAGCAGCGGGGACTCACTTAATGAAAAACTGTTTTTT
CASSGDSLNEKLFF
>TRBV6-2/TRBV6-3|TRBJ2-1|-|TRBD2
TGTGCCAGCAGTTCCGGACTAGCGGGCAACGATGAGCAGTTCTTC
CASSSGLAGNDEQFF
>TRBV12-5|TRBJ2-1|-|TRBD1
TGTGCTAGTGGTTTGCCAACTACAGGGGGCCAGTACAATGAGCAGTTCTTC
CASGLPTTGGQYNEQFF
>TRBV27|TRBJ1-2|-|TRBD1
TGTGCCAGCAGTTCCGCCAACAGGGGGAACTCGGGTTTAAATGGCTACACCTTC
CASSSANRGNSGLNGYTF
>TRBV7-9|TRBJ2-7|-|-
TGTGCCAGCAGCCACCTGACAGAGGACCCCGAGCAGTACTTC
CASSHLTEDPEQYF
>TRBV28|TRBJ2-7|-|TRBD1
TGTGCTAGCAGTTCGTCGGGACAGGGGGCGTTCGAGCAGTACTTC
CASSSSGQGAFEQYF
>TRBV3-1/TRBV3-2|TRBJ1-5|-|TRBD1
TGTGCCAGCAGCCCCAAGAGGGGGCCCCGATTCGGCAATCAGCCCCAGCATTTT
CASSPKRGPRFGNQPQHF
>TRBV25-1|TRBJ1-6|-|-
TGTGCCAGCAGTGAAGTAAGGAGTTCACCCCTCCACTTT
CASSEVRSSPLHF
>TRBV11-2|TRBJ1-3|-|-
TGTGCCAGCAGCTTAGTTTCGGGGGGCTCTGGAAACACCATATATTTT
CASSLVSGGSGNTIYF
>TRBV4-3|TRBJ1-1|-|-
TGCGCCAGCAGCCAAGGAGGAGACGGGAAGAACACTGAAGCTTTCTTT
CASSQGGDGKNTEAFF
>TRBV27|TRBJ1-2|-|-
TGTGCCAGCAGTCCAGGGTCTACCCCTAACTATGGCTACACCTTC
CASSPGSTPNYGYTF
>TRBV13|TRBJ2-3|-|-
TGTGCCAGCAGCTCGGACAGTGATACGCAGTATTTT
CASSSDSDTQYF
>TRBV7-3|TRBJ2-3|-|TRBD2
TGTGCCAGCAGCTTAGGACTAGCGGGAGTCGATACGCAGTATTTT
CASSLGLAGVDTQYF
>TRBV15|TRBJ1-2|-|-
TGTGCCACCAGCAGAGATGGGGGGTTGGACTATGGCTACACCTTC
CATSRDGGLDYGYTF
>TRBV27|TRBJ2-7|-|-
TGTGCCAGCAGTTTACGGGGGTCCCACGAGCAGTACTTC
CASSLRGSHEQYF
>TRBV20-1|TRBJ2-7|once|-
TGCAGTGCTATCGGCTACGAGCAGTACTTC
CSAIGYEQYF
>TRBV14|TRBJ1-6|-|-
TGTGCCAGCAGCCTCGAGGAAAGGTCACCCCTCCACTTT
CASSLEERSPLHF
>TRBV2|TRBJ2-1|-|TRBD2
TGTGCCAGCACCCTAGCGGGAGAGAATGGTGAGCAGTTCTTC
CASTLAGENGEQFF
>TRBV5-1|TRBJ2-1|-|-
TGCGCCAGCAGCTTGAGTGCACAGAAAAGCAATGAGCAGTTCTTC
CASSLSAQKSNEQFF
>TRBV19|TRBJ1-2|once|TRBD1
TGTGCCAGTACCACGTCCGGGACAGGGGGCGCAAGCGGCTACACCTTC
CASTTSGTGGASGYTF
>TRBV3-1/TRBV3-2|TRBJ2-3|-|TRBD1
TGTGCCAGCAGCCAAGTAGGACTGAGGGACAGGGCGGATACGCAGTATTTT
CASSQVGLRDRADTQYF
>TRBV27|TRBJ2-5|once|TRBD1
TGTGCCAGCACAATCCGGGGACAGGGTTCGGAGACCCAGTACTTC
CASTIRGQGSETQYF
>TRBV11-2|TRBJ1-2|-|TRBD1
TGTGCCAGCACCCGGGACAGTTGGAATGGCTACACCTTC
CASTRDSWNGYTF
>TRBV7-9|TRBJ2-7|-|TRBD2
TGTGCCAGCAGCCCACGACTAGCGGGAGGGGGTGAGCAGTACTTC
CASSPRLAGGGEQYF
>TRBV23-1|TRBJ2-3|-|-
TGCGCCAGCAGTCAAACTGGATCTTCCCCGAAGGGCGGGGCAAGCACAGATACGCAGTATTTT
CASSQTGSSPKGGASTDTQYF
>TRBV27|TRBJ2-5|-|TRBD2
TGTGCCAGCAGTCCTAGCGGGACGGGGCAGACCCAGTACTTC
CASSPSGTGQTQYF
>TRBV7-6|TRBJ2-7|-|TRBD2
TGTGCCAGCAGCTCAAGGGGAACGGGACTAGCGGGCCTAAGCTCCTACGAGCAGTACTTC
CASSSRGTGLAGLSSYEQYF
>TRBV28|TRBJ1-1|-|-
TGTGCCAGCAGTTTTTTGGGCAGGCTGGACACTGAAGCTTTCTTT
CASSFLGRLDTEAFF
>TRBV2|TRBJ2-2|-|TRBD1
TGTGCCAGCAGTGCGACAGGGGGCAACGCCGGGGAGCTGTTTTTT
CASSATGGNAGELFF
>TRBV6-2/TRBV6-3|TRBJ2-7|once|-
TGTGCCAGCAGTCAAACAGATCTCCAGTCCTTC
CASSQTDLQSF
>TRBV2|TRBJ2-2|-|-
TGTGCCAGCAGTCGGTCCTACACCGGGGAGCTGTTTTTT
CASSRSYTGELFF
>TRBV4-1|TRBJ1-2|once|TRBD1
TGCGCCAGCAGCCCCGGGACAGGGGGATATGGCTACACCTTC
CASSPGTGGYGYTF
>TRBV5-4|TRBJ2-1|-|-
TGTGCCAGCAGCTTGGAGGCTGGGGGCAACAATGAGCAGTTCTTC
CASSLEAGGNNEQFF
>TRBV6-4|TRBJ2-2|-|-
TGTGCCAGCAGTCAAGAGCGGTACACCGGGGAGCTGTTTTTT
CASSQERYTGELFF
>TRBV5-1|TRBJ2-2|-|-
TGCGCCAGCAGGTCGGGACAGAACACCGGGGAGCTGTTTTTT
CASRSGQNTGELFF
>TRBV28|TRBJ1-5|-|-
TGTGCCAGCACTCTGGGGCTTGACCAGCCCCAGCATTTT
CASTLGLDQPQHF
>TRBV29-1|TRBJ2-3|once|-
TGCAGCGTTGAAGATCTTGGGTCAGGGGTGGTTTTCGATACGCAGTATTTT
CSVEDLGSGVVFDTQYF
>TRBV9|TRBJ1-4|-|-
TGTGCCAGCAGCGTAGAAGGGGGACTAAATGAAAAACTGTTTTTT
CASSVEGGLNEKLFF
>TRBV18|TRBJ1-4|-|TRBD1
TGTGCCAGCTCCCTCGGGACAGCAACTAATGAAAAACTGTTTTTT
CASSLGTATNEKLFF
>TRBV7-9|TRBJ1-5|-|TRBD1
TGTGCCAGCAGCTCCGGGACAGGTATCAATCAGCCCCAGCATTTT
CASSSGTGINQPQHF
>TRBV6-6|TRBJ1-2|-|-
TGTGCCAGCAGTTACTCGCAAGACAAATATGGCTACACCTTC
CASSYSQDKYGYTF
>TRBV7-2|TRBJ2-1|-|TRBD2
TGTGCCAGCAGTCTAAGAGTGCTAGCGGGAGTTGATTTTGAGCAGTTCTTC
CASSLRVLAGVDFEQFF
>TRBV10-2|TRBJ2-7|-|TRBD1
TGCGCCAGCAGTGGGGCCGAAGGGACAGCTTACTACGAGCAGTACTTC
CASSGAEGTAYYEQYF
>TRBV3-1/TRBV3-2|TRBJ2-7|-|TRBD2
TGTGCCAGCAGCCAAGCAAGTCCTAGCGGACCCTACGAGCAGTACTTC
CASSQASPSGPYEQYF
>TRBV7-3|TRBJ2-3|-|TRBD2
TGTGCCAGCACCTCGGGAACTAGCGGAGATACGCAGTATTTT
CASTSGTSGDTQYF
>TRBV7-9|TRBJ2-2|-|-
TGTGCCAGCATCCGCGGGGCTAACACCGGGGAGCTGTTTTTT
CASIRGANTGELFF
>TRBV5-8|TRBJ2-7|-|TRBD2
TGTGCCAGCAGCTTGGGGACTAGCGGGAATGCAGCCTACGAGCAGTACTTC
CASSLGTSGNAAYEQYF